A single sample is the source of the 29 T cell receptor beta chains below, sequenced in a study of Ad26.COV2.S vaccination and SARS-CoV-2 variants. Produced via immunoSEQ multiplex PCR; TCRdb's table is partial and in-frame only. The sample lists a few hundred thousand clones; 80% to 90% were seen once. Stated treatment: 15 to 20 received Ad26.COV2.S at low or high dose, single or two shots; a few received placebo; per-sample allocation not given. At day 63 after the first vaccine or placebo injection, samples were drawn. Sequenced here: peripheral blood, sampled in a trial of Ad26.COV2.S vaccine versus placebo. The receptor source for this set is a person between 18 and 59 years old who received the Ad26.COV2.S COVID-19 vaccine or a placebo.

The chain uses TRBV5-4 and TRBJ2-7; the D gene is possibly TRBD1 (5 bases). V lost 2 bases and J lost 9, with 12 bases in between. Germline assignment: CDR1 SGHNT and CDR2 YYREEE (reference sequence). The CDR3 extends over 12 amino acids. CDR3 sequence reads: CASSLDQGPQYF. The CDR3 DNA sequence: TGTGCCAGCAGCTTAGACCAGGGCCCGCAGTACTTC.

The chain employs TRBV27 and TRBJ2-5, with no clear D. The CDR3 runs 14 residues. With 5 bases removed from V and 3 bases from J, the gap between germline ends came to 13 bases. CDR1 MNHEY and CDR2 SMNVEV come from the germline V gene (reference sequence). The CDR3 bases are TGTGCCAGCAGTCCCTCGTGGGGAAAAGAGACCCAGTACTTC. It is translated as CASSPSWGKETQYF.

This chain links TRBV7-9 with TRBJ2-7; 7 bases agree with TRBD2. The CDR3 totals 16 residues. The germline gives CDR1 SEHNR, CDR2 FQNEAQ (reference sequence). The J segment lost 1 base and the V segment lost 5 bases, leaving 11 bases of the junction unmatched. CDR3 sequence: CASSHSHSGTSYEQYF. CDR3 bases: TGTGCCAGCAGCCATAGTCACAGCGGGACTTCCTACGAGCAGTACTTC.

As concerns this clone: An end of the junction does not agree with germline; a read error may underlie this. The chain combines TRBV7-2 with TRBJ2-7, with 7 bases aligning to TRBD2. The CDR3 totals 16 residues. CDR1 is SGHTA, CDR2 FQGNSA, per germline. The DNA of the CDR3 is TGTGCCAGCAGCATAGCTAGTAGCGGGTTGTCCTACGAGCAGTACTTC. This sequence encodes CASSIASSGLSYEQYF.

The rearrangement uses TRBV7-3 and TRBJ1-1, with D tentatively TRBD1 (6 bases). This CDR3 spans 13 amino acids. Per germline, CDR1 SGHTA and CDR2 FQGTGA. Trimming shortened V by 2 bases and J by 6 bases, and 10 bases separated the two germline ends. The CDR3 DNA follows: TGTGCCAGCAGCTTACGGGGGCAGGCTGAAGCTTTCTTT. Translated: CASSLRGQAEAFF.

V usage is TRBV29-1 and J usage is TRBJ2-3; no reliable D call. The germline V gene encodes CDR1 SQVTM and CDR2 ANQGSEA. The CDR3 extends over 13 amino acids. The germline V and J ends were trimmed by 4 bases and 3 bases, with 11 bases remaining between them. The DNA for the CDR3 is TGCAGCGTTGGGCCGGCCGGGACAGATACGCAGTATTTT. Amino acids: CSVGPAGTDTQYF.

The CDR3 spells CASRGRWGQETQYF. CDR3 bases: TGTGCCTCACGGGGTCGGTGGGGGCAAGAGACCCAGTACTTC. The rearrangement uses TRBV6-5 and TRBJ2-5; D tentatively reads TRBD1 or TRBD2 (5 bases each). V lost 11 bases and J 2 bases, leaving 18 bases between the germline ends. Germline assignment: CDR1 MNHEY and CDR2 SVGAGI. The CDR3 runs to 14 residues.

The chain couples TRBV10-3 to TRBJ2-5; 8 nucleotides match TRBD2. This CDR3 comprises 14 residues. The V and J ends lost 8 bases and 2 bases, in that order; junction bases with no gene match: 7. From germline, CDR1 is ENHRY and CDR2 SYGVKD. The CDR3 here is CAIGEAGVQETQYF. CDR3 DNA: TGTGCCATCGGAGAAGCGGGGGTGCAAGAGACCCAGTACTTC.

The chain uses TRBV7-9 and TRBJ2-7; weak D call: TRBD2 (5 bases). The CDR3 runs 15 residues. V lost 1 base to trimming and J lost 5 bases, with 15 bases between them. CDR1 SEHNR and CDR2 FQNEAQ come from the germline V gene (reference sequence). The CDR3 DNA follows: TGTGCCAGCAGCTTAGAAGGCTGGGAGACGAACGAGCAGTACTTC. Amino acids: CASSLEGWETNEQYF.

The chain carries TRBV1 and TRBJ2-1; the DNA was not compared with TRBD2, the D call given in the table. TRBV1 is a pseudogene locus. This CDR3 spans 18 amino acids. CDR3 amino acids: CTSSRGTSGRGGRDEQFF. CDR3 in DNA: TGCACCAGCAGCCGGGGGACTAGCGGGAGGGGAGGACGGGATGAGCAGTTCTTC.

This chain links TRBV27 with TRBJ2-7; the D is unclear. Germline CDR1 reads MNHEY; CDR2 reads SMNVEV (reference sequence). The CDR3 covers 11 residues. V lost 5 bases and J lost 4, with 6 bases in between. CDR3 in amino acids: CASSTTYEQYF. Here the CDR3 DNA reads TGTGCCAGCAGTACGACTTACGAGCAGTACTTC.

About this clone itself: No conserved phenylalanine or tryptophan ends this CDR3, so it is likely a read error. The limits of the CDR3 on the DNA are not certain, so only TCRdb's listed CDR3 is given. The chain is built from TRBV4-2 and TRBJ2-7; the table's D call, TRBD2, has no DNA check behind it. From germline, CDR1 is LGHNA and CDR2 YNFKEQ. Both ends counted, the CDR3 spans 15 residues. The CDR3 sequence is CASSQDPRMGLAGSL.

The rearrangement uses TRBV12-3 or TRBV12-4 and TRBJ1-2; D is possibly TRBD1 (5 bases). CDR3 size: 13 residues. The V and J ends lost 1 base and 8 bases respectively, with 11 bases between them. The CDR3, as DNA: TGTGCCAGCAGTTTAGGAGGGGCGCGGGGCTACACCTTC. This codes for CASSLGGARGYTF.

This rearrangement joins TRBV5-1 to TRBJ2-5; D unresolved. CDR1 is SGHRS and CDR2 is YFSETQ in the germline V gene. This CDR3 spans 15 amino acids. V was pared by 0 bases and J by 1 base, with 10 bases between. The CDR3 loop reads CASSLGVASQETQYF. The CDR3 DNA reads as TGCGCCAGCAGCTTGGGAGTGGCTAGCCAAGAGACCCAGTACTTC.

This clone showed up just a few times. CDR3 bases: TGTGCCAGCAGCTGGGGACTAGCGGGACCCATTGTTCAGTATTTT. Amino acids: CASSWGLAGPIVQYF. V is TRBV3-1 (or the pseudogene TRBV3-2) and J is TRBJ2-3; 13 bases map to TRBD2. The CDR3 totals 15 residues. V was clipped by 5 bases and J by 12 bases; unmatched bases: 11. Germline V lookup: CDR1 LGHDT, CDR2 YNNKEL (reference sequence).

This clone occurred a few times. The V gene is TRBV5-4, the J gene TRBJ1-6; possible D gene TRBD1, 5 bases. The CDR3 has 15 residues. Trimming shortened V by 0 bases and J by 10 bases, and 14 bases separated the two germline ends. Looked up from germline, CDR1 is SGHNT and CDR2 is YYREEE (reference sequence). CDR3 region: CASSLGQGLGSPLHF. The CDR3, as DNA: TGTGCCAGCAGCTTGGGGCAGGGTTTAGGGTCACCCCTCCACTTT.

The chain uses TRBV5-1 and TRBJ1-1, with 7 bases lining up with TRBD1. The junction had 10 bases not matched to a gene; V was cut back by 4 bases and J by 7 bases. The CDR3 extends over 14 amino acids. CDR1 and CDR2 from the germline V gene are SGHRS and YFSETQ. The CDR3 DNA is TGCGCCAGCAGCAACTTAGACAGGGTCAGTGAAGCTTTCTTT. Amino acids: CASSNLDRVSEAFF.

The chain is built from TRBV7-2 and TRBJ1-5; D might be TRBD1 (6 bases). Germline V gene data show CDR1 as SGHTA and CDR2 as FQGNSA. This CDR3 is 16 amino acids long. V lost 5 bases and J 1 base, leaving 15 bases between the germline ends. Written as DNA, the CDR3 is TGTGCCAGCAGCCTACAGGGTCCTGGAAGCAATCAGCCCCAGCATTTT. The encoded protein is CASSLQGPGSNQPQHF.

The rearrangement uses TRBV7-9 and TRBJ1-2; 7 bases agree with TRBD1. This CDR3 comprises 16 residues. With V trimmed by 4 bases and J by 6 bases, 14 bases remained unmatched. Germline CDR1 reads SEHNR; CDR2 reads FQNEAQ (reference sequence). This CDR3 is CASSSIQGKFPHGYTF. The CDR3 DNA reads TGTGCCAGCAGCTCAATACAGGGGAAATTTCCTCATGGCTACACCTTC.

Here the CDR3 reads CASRRGQGNPFF. The CDR3 nucleotides read TGTGCCAGCAGGAGAGGACAGGGTAATCCGTTTTTT. The chain combines TRBV5-6 with TRBJ2-2; TRBD1 matches 8 bases. In germline, CDR1 is SGHDT, CDR2 YYEEEE. V was clipped by 5 bases and J by 16 bases; unmatched bases: 10. This CDR3 has 12 amino acids. Full variable domain (rest looked up from reference TRBV5-6 and TRBJ2-2): DAGVTQSPTHLIKTRGQQVTLRCSPKSGHDTVSWYQQALGQGPQFIFQYYEEEERQRGNFPDRFSGHQFPNYSSELNVNALLLGDSALYLCASRRGQGNPFFGEGSRLTVL.

The CDR3, as DNA: TGTGCCAGCAGACAGACAGGGAATCAGCCCCAGCATTTT. As protein: CASRQTGNQPQHF. The V and J genes are TRBV12-3 or TRBV12-4 and TRBJ1-5; 7 nucleotides match TRBD1. The CDR3 loop spans 13 amino acids. With 6 bases clipped from V and 4 bases from J, the junction kept 3 bases outside the gene matches.

The chain recombines TRBV10-3 with TRBJ2-3, with TRBD2 matching 8 bases. Losses at the gene ends were 0 bases for V and 5 bases for J; bases not matched to a gene: 16. The CDR3 covers 19 residues. The germline gives CDR1 ENHRY, CDR2 SYGVKD. The CDR3 DNA is TGTGCCATCAGTGAGTCCACAAACACCGGAGCGGGAGTTAGAGATACGCAGTATTTT. Its translation: CAISESTNTGAGVRDTQYF.

This sequence joins TRBV24-1 and TRBJ2-3, with 8 bases identical to TRBD2. Germline CDR1 is KGHDR and CDR2 is SFDVKD. The CDR3 runs 15 residues. Trimming took 5 bases from V and 2 from J; bases not matched to a gene: 5. CDR3 residues: CATSGLAGPTDTQYF. As DNA, the CDR3 is TGTGCCACCAGTGGGTTAGCGGGGCCCACAGATACGCAGTATTTT.

V gene TRBV7-6 combines with J gene TRBJ1-2, with a weak D call TRBD1 (5 bases). Trimming removed 6 bases at V and 3 bases at J, with 11 bases between. CDR1 is SGHVS and CDR2 is FNYEAQ in the germline V gene. This CDR3 is 13 amino acids long. CDR3 amino acids: CASSMGGDYGYTF. In nucleotides, the CDR3 is TGTGCCAGCAGTATGGGGGGGGACTATGGCTACACCTTC.

The V and J genes are TRBV4-1 and TRBJ1-2; 7 bases are shared with TRBD1. With V trimmed by 3 bases and J by 5 bases, 6 bases remained unmatched. Germline CDR1 is MGHRA and CDR2 is YSYEKL. The CDR3 contains 14 residues. The CDR3 is CASSHRGVRYGYTF. The CDR3 coding sequence is TGCGCCAGCAGCCACAGGGGGGTTCGGTATGGCTACACCTTC.

CDR3 in DNA: TGTGCCAGCAGCTTTCGGACGGTTAACACTGAAGCTTTCTTT. Protein sequence: CASSFRTVNTEAFF. The rearrangement uses TRBV11-3 and TRBJ1-1; no definite D call. Germline CDR1 is SGHNT and CDR2 is YENEEA. Deletions cut 3 bases from V and 2 bases from J, with 10 bases between. This CDR3 comprises 14 residues.

Only one count was recorded for this clone. V usage is TRBV27 and J usage is TRBJ2-7, with D possibly being TRBD1 or TRBD2 (6 bases each). The V gene's germline CDR1 is MNHEY and CDR2 SMNVEV (reference sequence). Trimming took off 0 bases at V and 2 bases at J, with 14 bases between the two ends. There are 16 residues in the CDR3. In DNA, the CDR3 is TGTGCCAGCAGTTTATCCTCGGGGGCAGGGGCCTACGAGCAGTACTTC. It is translated as CASSLSSGAGAYEQYF.

This chain uses TRBV28 with TRBJ2-3; D possibly matches TRBD1 or TRBD2 (5 bases each). This CDR3 is built from 15 residues. CDR1 and CDR2 from the germline V gene are MDHEN and SYDVKM. The ends were cut back, 2 bases at V and 4 bases at J, with 13 bases in the middle. CDR3 nucleotides: TGTGCCAGCAGTTTACTAGACTCGGGGCCAGATACGCAGTATTTT. Translation gives CASSLLDSGPDTQYF.

A note on this clone: A read error may be the cause here, since a much bigger clone is one base away. This chain uses TRBV11-3 with TRBJ2-7, with D unclear. This CDR3 has 11 residues. Germline V gene sequence: CDR1 SGHNT, CDR2 YENEEA. The ends were cut back, 1 base at V and 2 bases at J, with 0 bases in the middle. CDR3 coding DNA: TGTGCCAGCAGCTTAGCCTACGAGCAGTACTTC. Translation: CASSLAYEQYF. Drawing the rest from reference TRBV11-3 and TRBJ2-7, the complete variable domain is EAGVVQSPRYKIIEKKQPVAFWCNPISGHNTLYWYLQNLGQGPELLIRYENEEAVDDSQLPKDRFSAERLKGVDSTLKIQPAELGDSAVYLCASSLAYEQYFGPGTRLTVT.